This record concerns one TCR beta chain sequence. The clone's antigen remains unknown. One base away there is no much larger clone; base qualities are not given. The sample originates from a study of siplizumab effects on memory and regulatory T cells (dated by TCRdb to about 2019). With respect to the entire study: The study examined how the anti-CD2 antibody siplizumab affects alloreactive T-cell subsets in allogeneic mixed lymphocyte reactions built from human PBMCs.

Sorted unstimulated T cells and proliferating T cells recovered from mixed lymphocyte reactions were subjected to TCRbeta CDR3 sequencing. Fresh whole blood from some ten HLA-typed healthy donors was used as the source from which PBMCs were isolated. Based on the germline V gene (reference sequence), the CDR1 and CDR2 sequences are LNHDA and SQIVND. V is clipped by 6 bases and J by 3 bases, and the sequence between their germline boundaries is 15 bases long. There are 15 amino acids in the CDR3, from cysteine to phenylalanine inclusive. Only the CDR3 portion is preserved as DNA: 45 bases, with reading frame beginning at the first base. General findings and caveats noted by the study authors: A naive or memory phenotype could not be assigned to roughly 75-97% of proliferating CD4+ or CD8+ clones. The cumulative frequency of alloreactive sequences traceable to unstimulated CD4+ memory T cells was significantly reduced by siplizumab. Unstimulated naive T cells appeared more diverse than memory T cells, and naive cells seemed to contribute substantially to the alloresponse. Because sequences below about 10^-5 frequency were poorly captured, only a minor fraction of alloreactive clones could be mapped to unstimulated subsets. Of the alloreactive CD4+ clones that could be mapped, the Treg-derived share averaged about 63% with siplizumab compared with around 25% in control reactions. The suppressive function of proliferating Tregs from siplizumab cultures was not functionally confirmed.

Library prep was done by the immunoSEQ multiplex PCR assay. Approximately 10^5 TCR templates per sample were assayed by the deep sequencing platform. Genomic DNA extracted from sorted T cells was used for TCRbeta CDR3 sequencing. The study's processing was this. Clonal analysis of TCRbeta CDR3 data was done in the R programming language. Alloreactive CD4+ and CD8+ clones were defined by comparing unstimulated samples with post-reaction CFSE-low samples. Alloreactive CD4+ clones were assigned to regulatory or non-regulatory origin by matching sequences to sorted unstimulated Treg and non-Treg repertoires. TCRdb retrieved this table from immuneACCESS and kept in-frame rearrangements only. Not all clones are present; in checked studies, unresolved V genes account for under half, and no reason is known for the remainder. The DNA was the basis for D and trimming; V, J and clone size are from that table. Across this sample there are about 100,000 clones, with about 90% seen only once. The top ten constitute 0.14% to 0.15% of the sample.

Recombination linked TRBV19 to TRBJ2-4, with the D call perhaps TRBD1 or TRBD2, each one matching 5 bases. The receptor was derived from a human donor in good health. Material: CD4+ T cells sorted from blood. This receptor has the CDR3 CASSISGDLKNIQYF. The bases are TGTGCCAGTAGCATTTCCGGGGACCTCAAAAACATTCAGTACTTC.